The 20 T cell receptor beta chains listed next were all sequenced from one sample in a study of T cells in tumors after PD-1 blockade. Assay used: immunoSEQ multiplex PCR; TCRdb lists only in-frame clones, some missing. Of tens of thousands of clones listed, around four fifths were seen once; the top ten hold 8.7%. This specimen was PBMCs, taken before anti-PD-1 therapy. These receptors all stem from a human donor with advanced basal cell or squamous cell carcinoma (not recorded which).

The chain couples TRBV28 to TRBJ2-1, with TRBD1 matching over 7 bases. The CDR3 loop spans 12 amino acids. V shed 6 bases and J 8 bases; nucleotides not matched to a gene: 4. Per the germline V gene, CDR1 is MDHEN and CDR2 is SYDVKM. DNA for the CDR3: TGTGCCAGCAGACAGGGGTTTGATGAGCAGTTCTTC. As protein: CASRQGFDEQFF.

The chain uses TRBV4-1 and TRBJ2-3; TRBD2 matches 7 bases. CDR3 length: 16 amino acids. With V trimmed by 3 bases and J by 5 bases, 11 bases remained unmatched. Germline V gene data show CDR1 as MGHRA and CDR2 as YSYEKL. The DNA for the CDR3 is TGCGCCAGCAGCCAGGCTGCCAGCGGGGCGAAAGATACGCAGTATTTT. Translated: CASSQAASGAKDTQYF.

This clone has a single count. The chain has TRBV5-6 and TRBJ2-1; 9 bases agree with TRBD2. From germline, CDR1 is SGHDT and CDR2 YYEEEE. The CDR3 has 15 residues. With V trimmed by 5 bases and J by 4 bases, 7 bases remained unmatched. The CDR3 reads CASSPLAGSYNEQFF. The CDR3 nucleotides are TGTGCCAGCAGTCCACTAGCGGGTAGTTACAATGAGCAGTTCTTC.

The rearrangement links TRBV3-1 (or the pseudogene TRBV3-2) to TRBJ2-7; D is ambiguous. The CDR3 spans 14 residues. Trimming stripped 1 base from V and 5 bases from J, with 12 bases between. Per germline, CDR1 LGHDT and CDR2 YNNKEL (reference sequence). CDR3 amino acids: CASSQGLRGDEQYF. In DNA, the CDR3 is TGTGCCAGCAGCCAAGGCCTGCGAGGAGACGAGCAGTACTTC.

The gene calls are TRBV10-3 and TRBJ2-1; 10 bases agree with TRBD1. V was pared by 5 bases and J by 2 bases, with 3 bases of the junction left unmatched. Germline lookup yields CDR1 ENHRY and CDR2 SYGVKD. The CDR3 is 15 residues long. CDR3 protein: CAISSGTGAYNEQFF. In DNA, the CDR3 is TGTGCCATCAGTTCCGGGACAGGGGCCTACAATGAGCAGTTCTTC.

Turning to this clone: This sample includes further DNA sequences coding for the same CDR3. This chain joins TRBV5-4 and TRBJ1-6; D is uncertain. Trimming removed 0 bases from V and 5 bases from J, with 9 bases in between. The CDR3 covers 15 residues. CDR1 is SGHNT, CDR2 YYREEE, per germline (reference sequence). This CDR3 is CASSLAPANNSPLHF. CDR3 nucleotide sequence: TGTGCCAGCAGCTTGGCCCCCGCGAATAATTCACCCCTCCACTTT.

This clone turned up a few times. This CDR3 reads CASSFPGGSEAFF. Written as DNA, the CDR3 is TGTGCCAGCAGTTTCCCGGGGGGGTCTGAAGCTTTCTTT. The chain links TRBV12-3 or TRBV12-4 to TRBJ1-1, with D maybe TRBD1 (5 bases). The CDR3 has 13 amino acids. Trimming pared 3 bases from V and 6 bases from J, leaving 11 bases between.

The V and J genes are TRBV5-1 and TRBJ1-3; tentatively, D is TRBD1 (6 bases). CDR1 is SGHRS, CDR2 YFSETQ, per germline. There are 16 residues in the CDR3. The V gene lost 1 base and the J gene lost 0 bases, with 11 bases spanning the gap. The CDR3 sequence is CASSLHRAVSGNTIYF. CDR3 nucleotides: TGCGCCAGCAGCTTGCACAGGGCAGTCTCTGGAAACACCATATATTTT.

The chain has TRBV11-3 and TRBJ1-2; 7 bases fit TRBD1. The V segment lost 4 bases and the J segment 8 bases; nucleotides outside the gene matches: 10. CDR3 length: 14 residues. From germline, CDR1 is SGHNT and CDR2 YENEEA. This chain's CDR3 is CASSSATGTAGYTF. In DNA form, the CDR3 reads TGTGCCAGCAGCTCCGCTACCGGGACAGCCGGCTACACCTTC.

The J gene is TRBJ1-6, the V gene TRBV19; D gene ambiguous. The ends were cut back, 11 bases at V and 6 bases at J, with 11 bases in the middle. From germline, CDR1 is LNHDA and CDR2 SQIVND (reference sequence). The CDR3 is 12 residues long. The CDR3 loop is CACQQFNSPLHF. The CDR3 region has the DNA TGTGCCTGCCAACAATTTAATTCACCCCTCCACTTT.

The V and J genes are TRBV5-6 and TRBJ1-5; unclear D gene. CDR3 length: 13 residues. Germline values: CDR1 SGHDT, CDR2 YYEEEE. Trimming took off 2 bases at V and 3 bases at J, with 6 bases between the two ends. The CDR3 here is CASSLQLNQPQHF. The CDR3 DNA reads TGTGCCAGCAGCTTACAGCTCAATCAGCCCCAGCATTTT.

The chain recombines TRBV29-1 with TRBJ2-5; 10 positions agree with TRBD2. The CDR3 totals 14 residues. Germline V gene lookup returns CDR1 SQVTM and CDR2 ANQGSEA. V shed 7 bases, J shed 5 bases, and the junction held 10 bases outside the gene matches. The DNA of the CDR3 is TGCAGCGCCGTTCCTAGCGGGAGATATGAGACCCAGTACTTC. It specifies CSAVPSGRYETQYF.

DNA for the CDR3: TGTGCCAGTAGTCCCCGCCCGGCAGGGGGCAGAACTAATGAAAAACTGTTTTTT. This codes for CASSPRPAGGRTNEKLFF. The V gene is TRBV19, the J gene TRBJ1-4, with 8 bases aligning to TRBD1. The V gene end was trimmed by 5 bases and the J gene end by 1 base; junction bases not matched to a gene: 12. CDR3 length: 18 residues. CDR1 and CDR2 (germline): LNHDA, SQIVND (reference sequence). Together with reference TRBV19 and TRBJ1-4, the CDR3 gives the full variable domain: DGGITQSPKYLFRKEGQNVTLSCEQNLNHDAMYWYRQDPGQGLRLIYYSQIVNDFQKGDIAEGYSVSREKKESFPLTVTSAQKNPTAFYLCASSPRPAGGRTNEKLFFGSGTQLSVL.

The CDR3 reads CASSWDSSNEQFF. CDR3 coding DNA: TGTGCCAGCAGCTGGGACTCTTCTAATGAGCAGTTCTTC. V usage is TRBV11-3 and J usage is TRBJ2-1, with TRBD2 as a possible D gene (6 bases). Germline CDR1 is SGHNT and CDR2 is YENEEA. The CDR3 runs to 13 residues. V was shortened by 4 bases and J by 7 bases, with 11 bases between the two germline ends.

CDR3 residues: CASSPYSGTQYF. CDR3 DNA sequence: TGTGCCAGCAGCCCGTATTCGGGCACGCAGTATTTT. The V call is TRBV7-8, the J call TRBJ2-3; no clear D gene. The germline V gene encodes CDR1 SGHVS and CDR2 FQNEAQ. The CDR3 runs to 12 residues. The V gene lost 5 bases and the J gene lost 9 bases, with 12 bases spanning the gap.

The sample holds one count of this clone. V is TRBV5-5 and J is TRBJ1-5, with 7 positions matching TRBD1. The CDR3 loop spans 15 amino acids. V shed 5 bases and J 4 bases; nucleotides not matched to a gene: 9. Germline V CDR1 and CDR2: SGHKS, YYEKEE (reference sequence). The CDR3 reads CASSSTGRVNQPQHF. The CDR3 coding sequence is TGTGCCAGCAGTTCGACAGGGCGCGTGAATCAGCCCCAGCATTTT.

For the CDR3, the DNA is TGTGCCACCTCTAAAACGGGTACTTGGCAGCCCCAGCATTTT. Translated, it gives CATSKTGTWQPQHF. The chain links TRBV2 to TRBJ1-5; no clear D gene. The germline CDR1 and CDR2 sequences are SNHLY and FYNNEI. Trimming cost V 10 bases and J 7 bases, with 20 bases left between them. The CDR3 totals 14 residues.

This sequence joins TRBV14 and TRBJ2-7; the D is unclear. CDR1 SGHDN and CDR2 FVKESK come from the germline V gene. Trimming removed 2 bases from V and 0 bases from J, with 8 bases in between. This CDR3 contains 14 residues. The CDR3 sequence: CASSQWSSSYEQYF. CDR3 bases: TGTGCCAGCAGCCAATGGAGCAGCTCCTACGAGCAGTACTTC.

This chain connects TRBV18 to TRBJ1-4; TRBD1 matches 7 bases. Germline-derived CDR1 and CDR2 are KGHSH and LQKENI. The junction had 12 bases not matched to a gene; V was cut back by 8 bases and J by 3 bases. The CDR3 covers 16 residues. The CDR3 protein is CASRGQQEAANEKLFF. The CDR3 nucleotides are TGTGCCAGCCGGGGACAGCAAGAGGCGGCTAATGAAAAACTGTTTTTT.

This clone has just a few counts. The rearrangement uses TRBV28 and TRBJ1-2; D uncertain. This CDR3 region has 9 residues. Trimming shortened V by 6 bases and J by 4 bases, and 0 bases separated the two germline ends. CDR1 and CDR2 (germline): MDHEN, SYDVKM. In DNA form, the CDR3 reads TGTGCCAGCAGCTATGGCTACACCTTC. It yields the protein CASSYGYTF.